The 9 T cell receptor beta chains below were found in one sample sequenced in a study of blood T cell repertoires in COVID-19. Sequencing used immunoSEQ multiplex PCR; TCRdb keeps in-frame clones, though not all of them. The repertoire holds almost 350,000 clones, almost 90% seen once, with approximately 1% in the top ten. Specimen: PBMCs or T cells enriched from blood (not recorded which). The source is a woman under 40 who had been exposed to COVID-19.

This clone was found once. CDR3 region: CASRQGDGANVLTF. In nucleotides, the CDR3 is TGCGCCAGCAGACAGGGGGATGGGGCCAACGTCCTGACTTTC. The chain recombines TRBV5-1 with TRBJ2-6; 8 nucleotides agree with TRBD1. The CDR3 length is 14 residues. CDR1 is SGHRS and CDR2 is YFSETQ in the germline V gene. V dropped 5 bases and J dropped 3; count of bases not matched to a gene: 1. Combining the CDR3 with reference TRBV5-1 and TRBJ2-6 gives the whole variable domain KAGVTQTPRYLIKTRGQQVTLSCSPISGHRSVSWYQQTPGQGLQFLFEYFSETQRNKGNFPGRFSGRQFSNSRSEMNVSTLELGDSALYLCASRQGDGANVLTFGAGSRLTVL.

The CDR3, as DNA: TGTGCCAGCAGCTATAAACAGGGTTCTAATGAAAAACTGTTTTTT. It translates to CASSYKQGSNEKLFF. The chain carries TRBV7-9 and TRBJ1-4, with a weak D call TRBD1 (6 bases). The CDR3 loop spans 15 amino acids. The germline V gene has CDR1 SEHNR and CDR2 FQNEAQ (reference sequence). V was clipped by 4 bases and J by 3 bases, with 12 bases between them.

In the case of this clone: Other DNA sequences in this sample translate to the same CDR3. This chain connects TRBV18 to TRBJ2-2; 7 bases are a match to TRBD1. Trimming cost V 3 bases and J 1 base; bases outside gene matches: 2. The CDR3 contains 15 residues. The V gene's germline CDR1 is KGHSH and CDR2 LQKENI. The CDR3 reads CASSPRTGNTGELFF. The CDR3, as DNA: TGTGCCAGCTCACCGAGGACAGGGAACACCGGGGAGCTGTTTTTT.

The V call is TRBV15, the J call TRBJ2-4; a weak D match, TRBD2 (6 bases). The germline V gene encodes CDR1 LNHNV and CDR2 YYDKDF (reference sequence). This CDR3 spans 16 amino acids. V shed 5 bases and J shed 8 bases, with 22 bases lying between them. CDR3 sequence reads: CATSSGGVPGRDIQYF. CDR3 coding DNA: TGTGCCACCAGCTCAGGAGGGGTCCCCGGAAGGGACATTCAGTACTTC.

The V call is TRBV7-6, the J call TRBJ2-5; TRBD2 agrees at 11 bases. V dropped 2 bases and J dropped 5; count of bases not matched to a gene: 13. Germline V gene lookup returns CDR1 SGHVS and CDR2 FNYEAQ. The CDR3 extends over 18 amino acids. The CDR3 nucleotides read TGTGCCAGCAGCTTACTCGCTACTAGCGGGAGTCCCCGGGAGACCCAGTACTTC. Its translation is CASSLLATSGSPRETQYF.

V gene TRBV29-1 combines with J gene TRBJ1-4; TRBD1 might be the D (5 bases). Between the trimmed V and J ends, which lost 6 bases and 7 bases, there was a span of 15 bases. The length of the CDR3 is 13 residues. Per the germline V gene, CDR1 is SQVTM and CDR2 is ANQGSEA. The CDR3 region has the DNA TGCAGCGTCGTTGGGTCTCAGGGTGAAAAACTGTTTTTT. It encodes CSVVGSQGEKLFF. Drawing the rest from reference TRBV29-1 and TRBJ1-4, the complete variable domain is SAVISQKPSRDICQRGTSLTIQCQVDSQVTMMFWYRQQPGQSLTLIATANQGSEATYESGFVIDKFPISRPNLTFSTLTVSNMSPEDSSIYLCSVVGSQGEKLFFGSGTQLSVL.

The chain uses TRBV18 and TRBJ2-1; 7 bases align to TRBD1. CDR3 size: 16 residues. From germline, CDR1 is KGHSH and CDR2 LQKENI. J gave up 1 base and V 2 bases, and 5 bases lay outside the gene matches. The CDR3: CASSPARGQSYNEQFF. CDR3 DNA: TGTGCCAGCTCACCAGCGAGGGGACAGTCCTACAATGAGCAGTTCTTC.

The chain combines TRBV9 with TRBJ2-7; TRBD1 matches 7 bases. This CDR3 spans 16 amino acids. Looked up from germline, CDR1 is SGDLS and CDR2 is YYNGEE. The trim removed 0 bases at V and 5 bases at J, leaving 11 bases unmatched. The CDR3 here is CASSVDGTASGNEQYF. The CDR3 nucleotides are TGTGCCAGCAGCGTAGATGGGACAGCCTCCGGTAACGAGCAGTACTTC.

The rearrangement joins TRBV28 to TRBJ2-1; D might be TRBD2 (6 bases). Between the trimmed V and J ends, which lost 6 bases and 4 bases, there was a span of 13 bases. The CDR3 has 14 amino acids. The germline gives CDR1 MDHEN, CDR2 SYDVKM. CDR3 bases: TGTGCCAGCAGGCCCGGCGGGACTTACAATGAGCAGTTCTTC. Amino acid sequence: CASRPGGTYNEQFF.